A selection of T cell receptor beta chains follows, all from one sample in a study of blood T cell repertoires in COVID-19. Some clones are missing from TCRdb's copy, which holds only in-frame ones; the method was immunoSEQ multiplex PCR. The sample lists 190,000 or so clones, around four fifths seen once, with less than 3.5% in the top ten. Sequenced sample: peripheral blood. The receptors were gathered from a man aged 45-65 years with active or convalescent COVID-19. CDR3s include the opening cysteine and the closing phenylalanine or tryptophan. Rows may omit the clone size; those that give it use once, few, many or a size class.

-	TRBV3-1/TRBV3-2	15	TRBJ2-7	CASSQGQRGSYEQYF
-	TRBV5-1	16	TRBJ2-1	CASSLELAGGINEQFF
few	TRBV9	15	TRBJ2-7	CASSVGAGDNYEQYF
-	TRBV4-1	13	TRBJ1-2	CASSPRDTYGYTF
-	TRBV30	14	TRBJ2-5	CAWSLTGAGETQYF
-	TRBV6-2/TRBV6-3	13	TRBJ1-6	CASSGGGDSPLHF
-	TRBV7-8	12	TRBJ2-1	CASSSGDNEQFF
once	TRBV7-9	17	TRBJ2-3	CASSIPRAPGPPDTQYF
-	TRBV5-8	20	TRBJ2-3	CASSLFWASGRARNTDTQYF
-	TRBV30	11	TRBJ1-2	CAWRKGDGYTF
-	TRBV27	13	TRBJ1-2	CASSSQGASGYTF
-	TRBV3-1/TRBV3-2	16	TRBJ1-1	CASRPDGGGPNTEAFF
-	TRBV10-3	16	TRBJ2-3	CAISDRAGGSTDTQYF
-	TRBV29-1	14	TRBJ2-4	CSYNPGGAKNIQYF
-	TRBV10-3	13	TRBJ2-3	CAISGGWADTQYF
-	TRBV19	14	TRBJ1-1	CASSQTGRDTEAFF
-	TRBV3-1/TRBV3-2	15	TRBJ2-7	CASSQDLVSSYEQYF
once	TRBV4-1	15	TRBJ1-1	CASSQGYSGNTEAFF
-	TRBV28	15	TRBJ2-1	CASSYGRASYNEQFF
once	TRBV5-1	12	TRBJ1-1	CASSFSNTEAFF
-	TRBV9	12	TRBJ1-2	CASGRGSSGYTF
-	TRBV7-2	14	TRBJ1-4	CASSLVYRGEKLFF
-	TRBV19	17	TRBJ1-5	CASSPHRGGGVNQPQHF
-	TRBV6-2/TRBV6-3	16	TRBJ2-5	CASSYRAGVIQETQYF
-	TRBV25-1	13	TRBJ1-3	CASSTGGRNTIYF
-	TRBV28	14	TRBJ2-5	CASSLGGVQETQYF
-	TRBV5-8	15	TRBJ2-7	CASSLFAGGAYEQYF
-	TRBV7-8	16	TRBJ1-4	CASSSGGQSINEKLFF
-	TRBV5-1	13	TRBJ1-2	CASSPGTNYGYTF
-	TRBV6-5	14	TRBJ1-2	CASSYSSFVYGYTF
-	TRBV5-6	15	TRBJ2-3	CASSMALDALDTQYF
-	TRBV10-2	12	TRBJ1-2	CASSEIRGGYTF
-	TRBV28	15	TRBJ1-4	CASSLFGRGREKLFF
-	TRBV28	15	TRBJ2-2	CASNQWAANTGELFF
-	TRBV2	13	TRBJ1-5	CASSGGVRVPQHF
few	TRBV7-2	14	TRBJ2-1	CASSFPGLPWEQFF
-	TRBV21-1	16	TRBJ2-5	CASSINISSNQETQYF
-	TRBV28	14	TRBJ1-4	CASSSGQPNEKLFF
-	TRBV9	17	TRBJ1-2	CASSVATGEGPSDGYTF
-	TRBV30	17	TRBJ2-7	CAWSALPGSREIYEQYF